The 30 T cell receptor beta chains presented below share a single source sample, sequenced in a study of a mutant IDH1 vaccine in newly diagnosed glioma. TCRdb keeps only in-frame clones here, not all; method: immunoSEQ multiplex PCR. Of 30,000 to 40,000 clones listed, about 56% were seen once; the top ten hold roughly 11%. No antigen has been identified for these receptors. Time point here: week 5, during vaccination. Every vaccination contained 300 ug of the mutant IDH1 20-mer peptide and was paired with topical imiquimod. The starting material was PBMCs, obtained from a glioma patient whose treatment included an IDH1 peptide vaccine. Receptor source: a woman aged 18-29 years with glioma.

V is TRBV7-9 and J is TRBJ2-7; 10 bases are a match to TRBD1. In germline, CDR1 is SEHNR, CDR2 FQNEAQ (reference sequence). This CDR3 region has 14 residues. With V trimmed by 4 bases and J by 4 bases, 4 bases remained unmatched. The CDR3 DNA sequence: TGTGCCAGCAGCTACGGACAGGGGGGTTACGAGCAGTACTTC. This sequence encodes CASSYGQGGYEQYF.

The V and J genes are TRBV14 and TRBJ2-3; 10 nucleotides agree with TRBD2. V gave up 4 bases and J gave up 2 bases; unmatched junction bases: 15. This CDR3 is built from 19 residues. CDR1 and CDR2 from the germline V gene are SGHDN and FVKESK. The CDR3 DNA reads TGTGCCAGCAGCCCACTCACGGAGATTAGCGGGGGGTTCACAGATACGCAGTATTTT. Translating it yields CASSPLTEISGGFTDTQYF.

The V gene is TRBV5-1, the J gene TRBJ2-5; tentatively, D is TRBD2 (6 bases). The germline V and J ends were trimmed by 4 bases and 4 bases, with 14 bases remaining between them. This CDR3 contains 14 residues. CDR1 and CDR2 from the germline V gene are SGHRS and YFSETQ. CDR3 sequence reads: CASSQRLVGETQYF. CDR3 nucleotide sequence: TGCGCCAGCAGCCAAAGACTAGTCGGAGAGACCCAGTACTTC.

The V and J genes are TRBV5-1 and TRBJ1-6, with TRBD1 matching over 8 bases. The germline V gene encodes CDR1 SGHRS and CDR2 YFSETQ. This CDR3 has 15 amino acids. The J segment lost 7 bases and the V segment lost 4 bases, leaving 7 bases of the junction unmatched. This CDR3 is CASSGAGQANSPLHF. CDR3 nucleotide sequence: TGCGCCAGCAGCGGCGCGGGACAGGCCAATTCACCCCTCCACTTT.

The V gene is TRBV10-3, the J gene TRBJ1-5; tentative D call: TRBD1 (6 bases). From germline, CDR1 is ENHRY and CDR2 SYGVKD. Trimming cost V 10 bases and J 3 bases, with 16 bases left between them. The length of the CDR3 is 14 residues. The CDR3: CATRAGQSNQPQHF. In DNA form, the CDR3 reads TGTGCCACCAGAGCCGGACAGTCCAATCAGCCCCAGCATTTT.

CDR3 nucleotide sequence: TGCAGCGTTGAAGTGGGGGCGGGGACAGATACGCAGTATTTT. Protein: CSVEVGAGTDTQYF. V is TRBV29-1 and J is TRBJ2-3, with D perhaps given as TRBD1 or TRBD2 (6 bases each). Germline CDR1 is SQVTM and CDR2 is ANQGSEA. V lost 1 base and J lost 3, with 11 bases in between. The CDR3 is 14 residues long.

The V and J genes are TRBV5-1 and TRBJ2-7; 9 bases match TRBD2. The length of the CDR3 is 17 residues. The germline V gene encodes CDR1 SGHRS and CDR2 YFSETQ. Trimming cost V 0 bases and J 3 bases; bases outside gene matches: 10. CDR3 in DNA: TGCGCCAGCAGCTTGGAGACCCCGACTAGCGGAAGCTACGAGCAGTACTTC. Amino acids: CASSLETPTSGSYEQYF.

This clone occurred a few times. The chain carries TRBV7-8 and TRBJ1-1; D gene ambiguous. CDR3 length equals 12 residues. Trimming pared 7 bases from V and 2 bases from J, leaving 8 bases between. Germline CDR1 and CDR2: SGHVS and FQNEAQ. The DNA of the CDR3 is TGTGCCAGCACGGAGGGTAACACTGAAGCTTTCTTT. Protein: CASTEGNTEAFF.

This rearrangement joins TRBV19 to TRBJ2-1, with 12 nucleotides matching TRBD2. The germline CDR1 and CDR2 sequences are LNHDA and SQIVND (reference sequence). This CDR3 spans 15 amino acids. V dropped 5 bases and J dropped 2; count of bases not matched to a gene: 1. DNA of the CDR3: TGTGCCAGTAGTCGGACTAGCGGGGCCTACAATGAGCAGTTCTTC. This codes for CASSRTSGAYNEQFF.

J is TRBJ1-1 and V is TRBV28; D remains unclear. Per germline, CDR1 MDHEN and CDR2 SYDVKM. CDR3 length equals 13 residues. The V end was cut by 5 bases, the J end by 5 bases, with 12 bases between. CDR3 DNA sequence: TGTGCCAGCAGTGCACGGCGATGGACTGAAGCTTTCTTT. It is translated as CASSARRWTEAFF.

The genes are TRBV7-8 and TRBJ2-3; 7 bases agree with TRBD2. Germline assignment: CDR1 SGHVS and CDR2 FQNEAQ. The CDR3 loop spans 14 amino acids. Trimming removed 5 bases from V and 2 bases from J; junction bases left unmatched: 4. Here the CDR3 DNA reads TGTGCCAGCAGCCCACGGGACTACACAGATACGCAGTATTTT. Protein sequence: CASSPRDYTDTQYF.

The chain employs TRBV7-6 and TRBJ1-4, with D perhaps matching TRBD1 (6 bases). Germline loops: CDR1 SGHVS, CDR2 FNYEAQ. The length of the CDR3 is 14 residues. The germline V and J ends were trimmed by 6 bases and 7 bases, with 15 bases remaining between them. CDR3 region: CASSTGSWGEKLFF. The CDR3 DNA is TGTGCCAGCAGTACAGGGTCCTGGGGTGAAAAACTGTTTTTT.

The chain couples TRBV7-2 to TRBJ2-3; 7 bases are shared with TRBD2. This CDR3 comprises 15 residues. The trim removed 4 bases at V and 4 bases at J, leaving 8 bases unmatched. From germline, CDR1 is SGHTA and CDR2 FQGNSA. CDR3 amino acids: CASSSTAGFSDTQYF. For the CDR3, the DNA is TGTGCCAGCAGCTCAACAGCGGGGTTCTCAGATACGCAGTATTTT.

The V call is TRBV7-2, the J call TRBJ2-3, with 8 bases that match TRBD2. Germline V CDR1 and CDR2: SGHTA, FQGNSA. Trimming removed 2 bases from V and 2 bases from J; junction bases left unmatched: 6. The CDR3 spans 16 residues. CDR3 nucleotide sequence: TGTGCCAGCAGCTTACTCGCGGGAGGCCCCACAGATACGCAGTATTTT. This codes for CASSLLAGGPTDTQYF.

The CDR3 DNA reads TGTGCCAGCAGTTTAACCGGGGCGGACTACGAGCAGTACTTC. Encoded protein: CASSLTGADYEQYF. V gene TRBV28 combines with J gene TRBJ2-7; D tentatively reads TRBD1 or TRBD2 (5 bases each). This CDR3 spans 14 amino acids. Germline lookup yields CDR1 MDHEN and CDR2 SYDVKM. Trimming removed 2 bases from V and 3 bases from J, with 11 bases in between. The variable domain in full, with the rest retrieved from reference TRBV28 and TRBJ2-7, is DVKVTQSSRYLVKRTGEKVFLECVQDMDHENMFWYRQDPGLGLRLIYFSYDVKMKEKGDIPEGYSVSREKKERFSLILESASTNQTSMYLCASSLTGADYEQYFGPGTRLTVT.

The chain links TRBV4-3 to TRBJ2-7, with TRBD1 as a possible D gene (5 bases). In germline, CDR1 is LGHNA, CDR2 YSLEER. V lost 0 bases and J 5 bases, leaving 14 bases between the germline ends. The CDR3 is made up of 15 amino acids. CDR3 loop: CASSQDAAGKDEQYF. The CDR3 DNA reads as TGCGCCAGCAGCCAAGATGCGGCAGGGAAGGACGAGCAGTACTTC.

V and J are TRBV15 and TRBJ1-4, with D possibly matching TRBD1 (5 bases). This CDR3 comprises 15 residues. Deletions cut 0 bases from V and 10 bases from J, with 15 bases between. Germline V gene data show CDR1 as LNHNV and CDR2 as YYDKDF (reference sequence). The DNA for the CDR3 is TGTGCCACCAGCAGAGATGTGGGGCAGGGCGGAAAACTGTTTTTT. It codes for CATSRDVGQGGKLFF.

The sample holds one count of this clone. The gene calls are TRBV4-1 and TRBJ2-1; tentative D call: TRBD2 (5 bases). CDR1 is MGHRA, CDR2 YSYEKL, per germline. There are 15 residues in the CDR3. Trimming shortened V by 0 bases and J by 4 bases, and 10 bases separated the two germline ends. CDR3 protein: CASSQDISVYNEQFF. DNA of the CDR3: TGCGCCAGCAGCCAAGATATTAGCGTTTACAATGAGCAGTTCTTC.

The chain has TRBV4-2 and TRBJ2-3; the D is unclear. This CDR3 comprises 14 residues. Germline-derived CDR1 and CDR2 are LGHNA and YNFKEQ. V lost 1 base and J 1 base, leaving 6 bases between the germline ends. CDR3 loop: CASSQGLGTDTQYF. Written as DNA, the CDR3 is TGTGCCAGCAGCCAAGGGTTAGGCACAGATACGCAGTATTTT.

The chain joins TRBV11-3 to TRBJ2-2; unclear D gene. V gave up 5 bases and J gave up 6 bases, with 13 bases separating them. The CDR3 length is 14 residues. Germline V gene lookup returns CDR1 SGHNT and CDR2 YENEEA. CDR3 DNA sequence: TGTGCCAGCAGCCCCCGGTTTACCGCCGGGGAGCTGTTTTTT. Residues: CASSPRFTAGELFF.

The chain recombines TRBV4-1 with TRBJ1-5; no definite D call. The length of the CDR3 is 14 residues. V dropped 2 bases and J dropped 2 bases, with 7 bases sitting between them. Germline lookup yields CDR1 MGHRA and CDR2 YSYEKL. The CDR3 loop reads CASSQPPGNQPQHF. The CDR3 nucleotides read TGCGCCAGCAGCCAACCTCCCGGCAATCAGCCCCAGCATTTT.

This chain uses TRBV5-6 with TRBJ2-5; tentatively, D is TRBD1 (6 bases). Trimming removed 2 bases from V and 0 bases from J, with 8 bases in between. Germline CDR1 SGHDT, CDR2 YYEEEE. There are 14 residues in the CDR3. The CDR3 protein is CASSFDRYQETQYF. CDR3 DNA sequence: TGTGCCAGCAGCTTTGACAGGTACCAAGAGACCCAGTACTTC.

This clone was observed a few times. V gene TRBV2 combines with J gene TRBJ2-7; the D gene is possibly TRBD2 (7 bases). V dropped 6 bases and J dropped 2 bases, with 11 bases sitting between them. Per germline, CDR1 SNHLY and CDR2 FYNNEI. The CDR3 totals 13 residues. CDR3 in DNA: TGTGCCAGCAGCGGGGGGCACCCCTACGAGCAGTACTTC. It encodes CASSGGHPYEQYF.

There are a few counts of this clone. The chain couples TRBV5-1 to TRBJ1-1; D might be TRBD1 (5 bases). The germline V gene encodes CDR1 SGHRS and CDR2 YFSETQ. V lost 4 bases, J lost 1 base, and 11 bases lay in between. The CDR3 has 14 residues. CDR3 sequence (DNA): TGCGCCAGCAGCCCCCTCAGGGAGAACACTGAAGCTTTCTTT. Translation gives CASSPLRENTEAFF.

The rearrangement joins TRBV27 to TRBJ1-5; 8 bases agree with TRBD1. The CDR3 consists of 14 residues. V was pared by 6 bases and J by 0 bases, with 1 base of the junction left unmatched. CDR1 MNHEY and CDR2 SMNVEV come from the germline V gene (reference sequence). CDR3 nucleotides: TGTGCCAGCAGAGGGACAGGTAGCAATCAGCCCCAGCATTTT. As protein: CASRGTGSNQPQHF.

DNA for the CDR3: TGTGCCAGCAGCCGAGGAGAGACCCAGTACTTC. Translation gives CASSRGETQYF. The chain recombines TRBV5-4 with TRBJ2-5; D call uncertain. V was trimmed by 4 bases and J by 4 bases, leaving 5 bases between them. The germline V gene has CDR1 SGHNT and CDR2 YYREEE (reference sequence). The CDR3 has 11 amino acids.

The chain links TRBV5-1 to TRBJ1-2; unclear D gene. There are 14 residues in the CDR3. V dropped 5 bases and J dropped 0 bases, with 11 bases sitting between them. Germline-derived CDR1 and CDR2 are SGHRS and YFSETQ. The CDR3 sequence is CASSTTSPNYGYTF. The DNA for the CDR3 is TGCGCCAGCAGTACTACCAGTCCTAACTATGGCTACACCTTC.

This clone was recorded only once. The rearrangement links TRBV9 to TRBJ2-3; no definite D call. The CDR3 is 14 amino acids. Germline V gene lookup returns CDR1 SGDLS and CDR2 YYNGEE. The V gene lost 4 bases and the J gene lost 0 bases, with 9 bases spanning the gap. The CDR3 loop is CASSTEVSTDTQYF. As DNA, the CDR3 is TGTGCCAGCAGCACCGAGGTCAGCACAGATACGCAGTATTTT.

The chain joins TRBV4-2 to TRBJ1-5, with a weak D call TRBD1 (5 bases). The germline gives CDR1 LGHNA, CDR2 YNFKEQ. The CDR3 contains 16 residues. The V and J ends lost 0 bases and 1 base respectively, with 10 bases between them. CDR3 amino acids: CASSQETQGSNQPQHF. The CDR3 DNA sequence: TGTGCCAGCAGCCAAGAAACCCAGGGAAGCAATCAGCCCCAGCATTTT.

This clone was seen more than once but under ten times. The V and J genes are TRBV29-1 and TRBJ1-5; the D is unclear. Trimming pared 1 base from V and 2 bases from J, leaving 12 bases between. CDR3 length: 15 amino acids. From germline, CDR1 is SQVTM and CDR2 ANQGSEA. CDR3 DNA: TGCAGCGTTGAAGTATCGGGGTACGGCAATCAGCCCCAGCATTTT. Its translation: CSVEVSGYGNQPQHF.